A selection of T cell receptor beta chains follows, all from one sample in a study of breast tumors, draining lymph nodes, adjacent tissues. TCRdb independently ran MiXCR on the multiplex PCR reads; one entry per CDR3 protein. The sample carries about 31,000 distinct CDR3 sequences, roughly three fifths recorded once. The sequenced sample was breast tumor tissue. These receptors were taken from a female donor with breast cancer. Some clones in this sample may be carry-over from other donors' samples. CDR3s include the opening cysteine and the closing phenylalanine or tryptophan. A D gene is named only where the DNA matches it firmly. The listing skips clone size in some rows; elsewhere it reads once, few, many or a size class.

V	J	size	D	CDR3	DNA
TRBV19	TRBJ2-1	once	-	CASSIVLRGTHEQFF	TGTGCCAGTAGTATAGTCCTCCGGGGCACTCATGAGCAGTTCTTC
TRBV30	TRBJ2-7	many	TRBD1	CAWNRQGRRGEQYF	TGTGCCTGGAATCGACAGGGGCGCAGAGGCGAGCAGTACTTC
TRBV5-1	TRBJ1-3	few	TRBD1	CASSLGTARVTSSGNTIYF	TGCGCCAGCAGCCTAGGGACAGCGAGAGTTACCAGCTCTGGAAACACCATATATTTT
TRBV7-9	TRBJ2-3	many	-	CASTSPGGRDTQYF	TGTGCCAGCACCTCCCCCGGAGGGAGAGATACGCAGTATTTT
TRBV20-1	TRBJ1-6	-	TRBD1	CSAGSPGQTNSPLHF	TGCAGTGCTGGATCCCCGGGACAGACAAATTCACCCCTCCACTTT
TRBV2	TRBJ1-6	-	-	CASNTGYNSPLHF	TGTGCCAGCAACACAGGGTATAATTCACCCCTCCACTTT
TRBV15	TRBJ2-1	-	TRBD2	CATSSAMWTSGRNEQFF	TGTGCCACCAGCAGTGCTATGTGGACTAGCGGGAGGAATGAGCAGTTCTTC
TRBV11-3	TRBJ2-3	-	TRBD2	CASSSGLASDTDTQYF	TGTGCCAGCAGCTCGGGACTAGCGAGTGACACAGATACGCAGTATTTT
TRBV2	TRBJ2-5	medium-sized	-	CANFQGKETQYF	TGTGCCAACTTCCAGGGAAAAGAGACCCAGTACTTC
TRBV7-9	TRBJ2-7	-	TRBD1	CASSKTGMRSYEQHF	TGTGCCAGCAGCAAGACAGGGATGAGGTCCTACGAGCAGCACTTC
TRBV2	TRBJ1-6	-	-	CASRDQRSPLHF	TGTGCCAGCAGGGACCAACGGTCACCCCTCCACTTT
TRBV20-1	TRBJ2-7	-	-	CSANPGGTYEQYF	TGCAGTGCCAACCCCGGGGGTACCTACGAGCAGTACTTC
TRBV29-1	TRBJ1-4	-	-	CSVATGYEKLFF	TGCAGCGTAGCTACAGGGTATGAAAAACTGTTTTTT
TRBV11-2	TRBJ1-5	-	-	CASSFYICSVDGGNNQPQHF	-
TRBV24-1	TRBJ2-7	few	-	CATSDLNGYEQYF	TGTGCCACCAGTGATTTGAATGGGTACGAGCAGTACTTC
TRBV9	TRBJ1-2	-	-	CASSAEGGVGGYTF	TGTGCCAGCAGCGCCGAAGGGGGTGTCGGTGGCTACACCTTC
TRBV5-1	TRBJ1-2	-	-	CASSLSANYGYTF	TGTGCCAGCAGCTTGTCTGCTAACTATGGCTACACCTTC
TRBV7-3	TRBJ2-1	-	-	CASSQRVYNEQFF	TGTGCCAGCAGCCAGAGGGTCTACAATGAGCAGTTCTTC
TRBV11-2	TRBJ1-2	-	TRBD1	CASSPGTGDYGYTF	TGTGCCAGCAGCCCAGGGACAGGGGACTATGGCTACACCTTC
TRBV5-1	TRBJ2-7	-	TRBD1	CASTASAGGEQYF	TGCGCCAGCACCGCCTCCGCAGGGGGCGAGCAGTACTTC
TRBV7-3	TRBJ1-2	-	-	CASSEGGAGYGYTF	TGTGCCAGCAGCGAAGGGGGGGCCGGCTACGGCTACACCTTC
TRBV12-3/TRBV12-4	TRBJ2-7	-	-	CASSLVATHEQYF	TGTGCCAGCAGTTTAGTTGCGACACACGAGCAGTACTTC
TRBV6-5	TRBJ1-6	-	-	CASSYSEGPLHF	TGTGCCAGCAGTTACTCAGAGGGCCCCCTCCACTTT
TRBV5-1	TRBJ1-6	medium-sized	-	CASSQVVRGRSPLHF	TGCGCCAGCAGCCAAGTCGTGAGGGGAAGGTCACCCCTCCACTTT
TRBV4-2	TRBJ1-2	-	-	CASSQALTGTGYGYTF	TGTGCCAGCAGCCAAGCCCTAACAGGAACTGGCTATGGCTACACCTTC
TRBV6-2/TRBV6-3	TRBJ1-5	many	TRBD1	CASSDPRTGGHQPQHF	TGTGCCAGCAGTGACCCCCGGACAGGGGGCCATCAGCCCCAGCATTTT
TRBV20-1	TRBJ1-6	-	-	CSARVREGPLHF	TGCAGTGCTAGAGTTCGGGAAGGACCCCTCCACTTT
TRBV12-3/TRBV12-4	TRBJ2-5	hyperexpanded	-	CASSPTAGDQETQYF	TGTGCCAGCAGCCCAACGGCAGGCGACCAAGAGACCCAGTACTTC
TRBV4-3	TRBJ1-2	once	-	CASSQDRGRSGYTF	TGCGCCAGCAGCCAAGATCGGGGCAGGTCTGGCTACACCTTC
TRBV5-4	TRBJ1-5	-	-	CASSSGTSSNQPQHF	TGTGCCAGCAGCTCCGGGACCTCTAGCAATCAGCCCCAGCATTTT
TRBV4-3	TRBJ1-3	-	-	CASSQDRQSGNTIYF	TGCGCCAGCAGCCAGGACCGACAGTCTGGAAACACCATATATTTT
TRBV12-3/TRBV12-4	TRBJ2-1	-	-	CASSPGHPMFF	TGTGCCAGCAGTCCGGGACATCCAATGTTCTTC